The clone carrying this T cell receptor (beta chain) was counted a few times. Its target is not known. This entry is derived from a study of response to subunit inactivated influenza vaccine. The CDR3 covers 15 residues. Trimming took off 3 bases at V and 1 base at J, with 12 bases between the two ends. The germline CDR1 and CDR2 sequences are LNHDA and SQIVND (reference sequence). TCRdb reprocessed the RT-PCR reads via MiXCR and lists one record per CDR3 protein. The table lists 300,000 to 350,000 distinct CDR3 sequences, 22% of them singletons. Findings of the study overall: A suggestion made by the authors is that each seasonal influenza vaccination recruits few new T cells.

The rearrangement joins TRBV19 to TRBJ2-5; no definite D call. The sample in question was PBMCs from blood, obtained 21 months after vaccination. The sequence derives from a man in his fifties or sixties who received an inactivated influenza vaccine. CDR3: CASSIGLAPQETQYF. The CDR3 DNA reads as TGTGCCAGTAGTATCGGTTTGGCACCCCAAGAGACCCAGTACTTC.